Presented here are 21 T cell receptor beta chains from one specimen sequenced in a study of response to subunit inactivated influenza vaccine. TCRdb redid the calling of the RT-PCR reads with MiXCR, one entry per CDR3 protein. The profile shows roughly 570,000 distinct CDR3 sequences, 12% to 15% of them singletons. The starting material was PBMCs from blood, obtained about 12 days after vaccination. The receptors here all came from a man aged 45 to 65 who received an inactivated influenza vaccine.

CDR3 nucleotide sequence: TGTGCCAGCAGTTTAGACAGGGGGCTTTCTGAAGCTTTCTTT. It yields the protein CASSLDRGLSEAFF. The rearrangement joins TRBV28 to TRBJ1-1; 10 bases fit TRBD1. This CDR3 has 14 residues. Germline V gene data show CDR1 as MDHEN and CDR2 as SYDVKM. The junction had 3 bases not matched to a gene; V was cut back by 2 bases and J by 6 bases.

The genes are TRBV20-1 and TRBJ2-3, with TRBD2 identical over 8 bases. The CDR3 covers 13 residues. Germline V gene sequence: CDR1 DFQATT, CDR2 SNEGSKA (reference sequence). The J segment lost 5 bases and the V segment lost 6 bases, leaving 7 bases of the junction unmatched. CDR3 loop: CSAPRLAQDTQYF. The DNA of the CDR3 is TGCAGTGCCCCGAGACTAGCGCAAGATACGCAGTATTTT.

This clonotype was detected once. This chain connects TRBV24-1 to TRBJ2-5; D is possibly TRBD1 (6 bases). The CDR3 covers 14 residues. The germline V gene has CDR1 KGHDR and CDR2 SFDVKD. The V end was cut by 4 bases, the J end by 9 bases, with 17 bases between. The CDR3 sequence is CATSDLSGERAQYF. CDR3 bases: TGTGCCACCAGTGACCTATCAGGGGAACGGGCCCAGTACTTC.

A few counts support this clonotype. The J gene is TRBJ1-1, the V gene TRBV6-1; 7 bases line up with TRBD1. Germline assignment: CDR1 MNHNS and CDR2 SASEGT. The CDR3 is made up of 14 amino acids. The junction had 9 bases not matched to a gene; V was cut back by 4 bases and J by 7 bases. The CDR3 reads CASSGFRDSSEAFF. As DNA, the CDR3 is TGTGCCAGCAGTGGATTCCGGGACAGCAGTGAAGCTTTCTTT.

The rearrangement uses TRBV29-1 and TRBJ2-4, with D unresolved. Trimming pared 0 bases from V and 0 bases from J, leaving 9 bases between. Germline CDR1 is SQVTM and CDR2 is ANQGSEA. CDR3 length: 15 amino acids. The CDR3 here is CSVEDLSVAKNIQYF. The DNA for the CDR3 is TGCAGCGTTGAAGATCTTAGTGTAGCCAAAAACATTCAGTACTTC.

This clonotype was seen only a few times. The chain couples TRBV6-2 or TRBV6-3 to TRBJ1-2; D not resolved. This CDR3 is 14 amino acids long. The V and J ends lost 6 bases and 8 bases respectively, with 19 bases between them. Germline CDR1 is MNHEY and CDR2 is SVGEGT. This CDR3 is CASRNDGSQEGYTF. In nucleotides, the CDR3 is TGTGCCAGCAGGAACGACGGATCTCAGGAGGGCTACACCTTC.

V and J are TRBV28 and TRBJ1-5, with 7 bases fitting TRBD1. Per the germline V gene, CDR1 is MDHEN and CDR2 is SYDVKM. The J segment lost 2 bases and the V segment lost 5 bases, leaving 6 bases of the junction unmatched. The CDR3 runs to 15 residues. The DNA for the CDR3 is TGTGCCAGCAGTGGGGGACAGAGCCGCAATCAGCCCCAGCATTTT. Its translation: CASSGGQSRNQPQHF. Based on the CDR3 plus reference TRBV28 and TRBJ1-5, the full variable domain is DVKVTQSSRYLVKRTGEKVFLECVQDMDHENMFWYRQDPGLGLRLIYFSYDVKMKEKGDIPEGYSVSREKKERFSLILESASTNQTSMYLCASSGGQSRNQPQHFGDGTRLSIL.

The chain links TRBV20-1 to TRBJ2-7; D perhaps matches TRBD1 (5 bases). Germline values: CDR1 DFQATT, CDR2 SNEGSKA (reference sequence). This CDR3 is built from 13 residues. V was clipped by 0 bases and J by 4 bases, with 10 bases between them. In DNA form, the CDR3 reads TGCAGTGCTAGAGAAGACAGAAGATACGAGCAGTACTTC. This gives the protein CSAREDRRYEQYF.

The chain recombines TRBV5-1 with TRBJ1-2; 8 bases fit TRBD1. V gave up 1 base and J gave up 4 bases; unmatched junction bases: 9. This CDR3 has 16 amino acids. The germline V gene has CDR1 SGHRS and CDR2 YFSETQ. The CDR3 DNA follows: TGCGCCAGCAGCTTGCACCCGGGACAGGAGATCTATGGCTACACCTTC. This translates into CASSLHPGQEIYGYTF. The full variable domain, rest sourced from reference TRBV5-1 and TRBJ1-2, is KAGVTQTPRYLIKTRGQQVTLSCSPISGHRSVSWYQQTPGQGLQFLFEYFSETQRNKGNFPGRFSGRQFSNSRSEMNVSTLELGDSALYLCASSLHPGQEIYGYTFGSGTRLTVV.

The CDR3 reads CAISEGGSGGYTF. CDR3 in DNA: TGTGCCATCAGTGAGGGGGGCTCCGGTGGCTACACCTTC. The chain is built from TRBV10-3 and TRBJ1-2, with D perhaps matching TRBD1 (6 bases). V was clipped by 2 bases and J by 7 bases, with 11 bases between them. The CDR3 runs to 13 residues. Germline V gene lookup returns CDR1 ENHRY and CDR2 SYGVKD.

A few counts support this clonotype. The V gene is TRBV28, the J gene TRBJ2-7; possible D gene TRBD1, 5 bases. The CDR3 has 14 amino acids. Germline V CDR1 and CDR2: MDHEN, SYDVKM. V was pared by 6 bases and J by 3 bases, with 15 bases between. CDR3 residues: CASSSQGRGYEQYF. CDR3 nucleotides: TGTGCCAGCAGCTCTCAGGGAAGGGGCTACGAGCAGTACTTC.

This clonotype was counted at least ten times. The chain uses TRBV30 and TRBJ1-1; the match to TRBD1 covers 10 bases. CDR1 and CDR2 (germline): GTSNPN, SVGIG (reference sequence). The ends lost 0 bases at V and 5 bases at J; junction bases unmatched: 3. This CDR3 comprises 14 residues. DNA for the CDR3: TGTGCCTGGAGTGTCGGACAGGGGGAGACTGAAGCTTTCTTT. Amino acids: CAWSVGQGETEAFF. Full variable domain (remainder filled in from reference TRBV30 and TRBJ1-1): SQTIHQWPATLVQPVGSPLSLECTVEGTSNPNLYWYRQAAGRGLQLLFYSVGIGQISSEVPQNLSASRPQDRQFILSSKKLLLSDSGFYLCAWSVGQGETEAFFGQGTRLTVV.

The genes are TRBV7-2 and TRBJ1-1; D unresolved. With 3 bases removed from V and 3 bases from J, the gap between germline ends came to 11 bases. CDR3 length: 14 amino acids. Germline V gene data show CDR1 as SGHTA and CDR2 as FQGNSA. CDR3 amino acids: CASSFSSLDTEAFF. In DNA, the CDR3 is TGTGCCAGCAGCTTCTCCAGCTTGGACACTGAAGCTTTCTTT.

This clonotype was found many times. CDR3: CASSRYPGQGADTQYF. As DNA, the CDR3 is TGTGCCAGCAGCAGGTACCCGGGACAGGGAGCAGATACGCAGTATTTT. This chain uses TRBV7-9 with TRBJ2-3; 9 positions match TRBD1. CDR1 and CDR2 from the germline V gene are SEHNR and FQNEAQ (reference sequence). With 5 bases clipped from V and 4 bases from J, the junction kept 10 bases outside the gene matches. This CDR3 has 16 amino acids.

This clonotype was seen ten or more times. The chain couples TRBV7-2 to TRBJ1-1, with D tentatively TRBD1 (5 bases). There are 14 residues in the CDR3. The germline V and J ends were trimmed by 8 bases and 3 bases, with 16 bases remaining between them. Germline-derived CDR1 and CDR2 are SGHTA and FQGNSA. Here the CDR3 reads CASATSGRDTEAFF. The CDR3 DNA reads TGTGCCAGCGCCACTTCGGGGCGAGACACTGAAGCTTTCTTT.

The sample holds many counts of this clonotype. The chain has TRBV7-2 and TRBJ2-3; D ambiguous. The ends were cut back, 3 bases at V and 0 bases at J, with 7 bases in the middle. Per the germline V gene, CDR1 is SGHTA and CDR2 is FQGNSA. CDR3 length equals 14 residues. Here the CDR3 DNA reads TGTGCCAGCAGCTTTTGGGGTAGCACAGATACGCAGTATTTT. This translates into CASSFWGSTDTQYF.

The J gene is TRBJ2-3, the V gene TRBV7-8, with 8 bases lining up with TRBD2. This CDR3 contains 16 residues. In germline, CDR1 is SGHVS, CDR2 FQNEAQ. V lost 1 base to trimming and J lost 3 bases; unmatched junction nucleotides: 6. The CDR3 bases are TGTGCCAGCAGCTTAGGAAGCGGGAGTAGGACAGATACGCAGTATTTT. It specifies CASSLGSGSRTDTQYF.

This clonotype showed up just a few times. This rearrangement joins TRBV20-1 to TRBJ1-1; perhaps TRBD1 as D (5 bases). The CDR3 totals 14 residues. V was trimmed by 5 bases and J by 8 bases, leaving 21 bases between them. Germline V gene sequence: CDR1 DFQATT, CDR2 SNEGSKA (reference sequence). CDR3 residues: CSAQIGGASSEAFF. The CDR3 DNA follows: TGCAGTGCTCAGATCGGAGGGGCATCCTCCGAAGCTTTCTTT.

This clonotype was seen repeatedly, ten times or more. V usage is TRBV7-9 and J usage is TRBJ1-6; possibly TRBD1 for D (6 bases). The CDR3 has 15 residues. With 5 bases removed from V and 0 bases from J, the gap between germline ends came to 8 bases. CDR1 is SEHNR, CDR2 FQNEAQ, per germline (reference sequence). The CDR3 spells CASSPGASYNSPLHF. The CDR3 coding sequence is TGTGCCAGCAGCCCAGGGGCCTCCTATAATTCACCCCTCCACTTT.

This chain's CDR3 is CSARQGALQPQHF. The CDR3 coding sequence is TGCAGTGCTAGACAGGGGGCCTTGCAGCCCCAGCATTTT. V usage is TRBV20-1 and J usage is TRBJ1-5; 8 bases match TRBD1. With 2 bases clipped from V and 7 bases from J, the junction kept 4 bases outside the gene matches. Germline loops: CDR1 DFQATT, CDR2 SNEGSKA (reference sequence). There are 13 residues in the CDR3.

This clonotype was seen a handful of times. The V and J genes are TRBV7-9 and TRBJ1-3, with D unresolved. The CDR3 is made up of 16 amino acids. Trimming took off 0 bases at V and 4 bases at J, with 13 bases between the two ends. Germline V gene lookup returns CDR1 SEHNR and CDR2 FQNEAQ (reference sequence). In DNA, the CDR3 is TGTGCCAGCAGCTTAGCCTTCGAGGTTGTCGGAAACACCATATATTTT. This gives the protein CASSLAFEVVGNTIYF.